These 5 T cell receptor beta chains originate from one sample sequenced in a study of T cell changes during pregnancy in multiple sclerosis. TCRdb's copy holds only in-frame clones and misses some; the assay was immunoSEQ multiplex PCR. The sample shows more than 65,000 clones, 85% to 90% of them seen only once. This specimen was peripheral blood, taken after pregnancy. The receptors were sampled from a female donor in good health, enrolled as a control in a pregnancy study.

V usage is TRBV10-3 and J usage is TRBJ2-3, with a possible D match to TRBD2 (6 bases). The CDR3 contains 14 residues. Per the germline V gene, CDR1 is ENHRY and CDR2 is SYGVKD. V was pared by 9 bases and J by 5 bases, with 18 bases between. In DNA form, the CDR3 reads TGTGCCATAGGCCCCAGCGGGCGGGGAGATACGCAGTATTTT. It specifies CAIGPSGRGDTQYF.

This sequence joins TRBV18 and TRBJ1-2; 8 bases are shared with TRBD1. Germline V gene data show CDR1 as KGHSH and CDR2 as LQKENI. CDR3 length: 14 residues. The J segment lost 4 bases and the V segment lost 4 bases, leaving 5 bases of the junction unmatched. The CDR3 nucleotides are TGTGCCAGCTCACAGGACAGGGTCGGCTATGGCTACACCTTC. Translating it yields CASSQDRVGYGYTF.

The chain employs TRBV9 and TRBJ2-2; the D gene is possibly TRBD2 (5 bases). Germline V gives CDR1 SGDLS, CDR2 YYNGEE. The V and J ends lost 3 bases and 6 bases respectively, with 15 bases between them. This CDR3 spans 15 amino acids. The CDR3 region has the DNA TGTGCCAGCAGCGCCCGGGGATCATGGGCCGGGGAGCTGTTTTTT. Protein: CASSARGSWAGELFF. The full variable domain, its missing parts supplied by reference TRBV9 and TRBJ2-2, is DSGVTQTPKHLITATGQRVTLRCSPRSGDLSVYWYQQSLDQGLQFLIQYYNGEERAKGNILERFSAQQFPDLHSELNLSSLELGDSALYFCASSARGSWAGELFFGEGSRLTVL.

This clone was recorded once. The V gene is TRBV11-2, the J gene TRBJ2-3, with 13 bases fitting TRBD2. V was clipped by 4 bases and J by 7 bases; unmatched bases: 5. The V gene's germline CDR1 is SGHAT and CDR2 FQNNGV. The CDR3 has 15 residues. CDR3 protein: CASSSLAGGPHTQYF. The CDR3, as DNA: TGTGCCAGCAGCTCACTAGCGGGAGGGCCCCATACGCAGTATTTT.

The V and J genes are TRBV11-3 and TRBJ1-6; TRBD1 is a possible D gene (5 bases). Germline CDR1 SGHNT, CDR2 YENEEA. The length of the CDR3 is 13 residues. V was cut by 7 bases and J by 8 bases, with 12 bases left in between. The CDR3 sequence: CASTLLTDSPLHF. In DNA, the CDR3 is TGTGCCAGCACCCTTCTGACAGATTCACCCCTCCACTTT.